The T cell receptor (beta chain) under discussion was sequenced for a study of regulatory T cells in long-lasting Graves disease. Study-wide results and limits: Segments TRBV28, TRBJ1-2 and TRBJ2-5 showed preferential usage in persistent disease.

This CDR3 is 16 amino acids long. Germline V gives CDR1 SEHNR, CDR2 FQNEAQ (reference sequence). With 7 bases removed from V and 3 bases from J, the gap between germline ends came to 18 bases. iRepertoire HTBI primers and Arm-PCR of CDR3 regions built TCR beta libraries. TCRdb reanalysed the multiplex PCR reads using MiXCR and keeps one entry per CDR3 protein. The sample includes 520,000 or so distinct CDR3 sequences, around 12% of them seen just once. Documented time point: newly diagnosed GD, antithyroid drugs for less than 3 months. Making the TCR library involved RNA that had been extracted from PBMCs. This clonotype came up a few times. Its antigen is not identified. The same data also contributed to another study, on T cells in Graves' hyperthyroidism and ophthalmopathy. Per that study: Diagnosis relied on clinical symptoms, serum thyroxine and TRAb, thyroid ultrasound and orbital computed tomography. When the TCR CDR3 underwent first-round RT-PCR, the HTBI primer set was used.

This receptor was obtained from a woman aged 25 to 39 with Graves disease. The rearrangement uses TRBV7-9 and TRBJ2-2; no clear D gene. Specimen: peripheral blood mononuclear cells (PBMCs), collected at new diagnosis, from a patient treated with antithyroid drugs. The CDR3 region has the DNA TGTGCCAGCACTGAGGCGAGACCAAGAGACACCGGGGAGCTGTTTTTT. It specifies CASTEARPRDTGELFF.